The present TCR beta chain was sequenced within a study of blood T cells in healthy people across ages (dated by TCRdb to the mid-2010s). Some background on the complete study: In model experiments, template switching captured about one uniquely barcoded TCR beta cDNA molecule for every two T cells. Age-related changes in TCR beta repertoire diversity were measured in the study by deep sequencing normalized with unique cDNA molecular identifiers. Donors were grouped into four age groups: young (average approximately 16 years), middle-aged (39), aged (around 60) and long-lived (just over 80). Donors of different ages were randomly distributed across sequencing lanes to avoid experimental bias. For two donors (one aged 18 to 29 and one aged 80 or older), the study analyzed two additional independent replicas of 1 million unique cDNA reads from the same blood draw.

The roughly 39 donors, aged roughly 6 to 95 years, were systemically healthy Caucasian individuals from Russia. Each donor gave 8 to 10 milliliters of peripheral blood, drawn into EDTA-treated Vacutainer tubes. Ficoll-Paque density-gradient centrifugation was used to isolate PBMCs, with at least 7 million obtained per sample. Total RNA, at least 6 micrograms per sample, was extracted from PBMCs with Trizol reagent. For every donor, flow cytometry on a PBMC aliquot measured the percentage of naive CD45RAhigh/CD27high T cells. CDR1 and CDR2 are read off the germline V gene as SGDLS and YYNGEE. The CDR3 runs 14 residues from the cysteine to the phenylalanine. Only the CDR3 DNA stays, 42 bases, in frame from base 1. V has 0 bases trimmed and J has 5 bases trimmed; junction bases matching no gene number 3. The library was produced with 5' RACE. A second PCR of roughly 7 to 12 cycles was performed with a sample-barcoded 5' primer and a J-beta primer mix. A template-switch 5' adaptor carrying 12 random nucleotides introduced a unique molecular identifier onto each TCR beta cDNA molecule. Each sample yielded at least 2.5 million CDR3-containing paired-end reads. The Mint cDNA synthesis kit, primed by a TRBC-specific oligonucleotide, was used to synthesize first-strand cDNA from all RNA. Following uracil-DNA glycosylase treatment, a first 18-cycle PCR with universal primers M1SS and BC2_uni_R was performed on all cDNA. Concerning the study's data processing: Each sample was normalized by randomly selecting 1 million high-quality reads, each carrying a distinct molecular identifier. Instead of being binned into consensus sequences, reads with shared molecular identifiers were discarded. MiTCR, with a Q25 quality threshold and the strictest error-elimination algorithm, was used for CDR3 identification, clonotype clustering and error correction. Lower-bound total TCR beta diversity was estimated with a nonparametric unseen species model using Euler transformation. TCRdb passed the public sequencing reads through fastp at Q25 and MiXCR, retaining productive beta sequences. Rows with one shared CDR3 protein collapse into an entry with the most common genes and DNA. TCRdb's processing, not the authors', yielded these V and J calls. The sample records over 1,500,000 distinct CDR3 sequences, roughly two fifths of which are singletons. Together, the top ten hold approximately 22% of the sample.

Beyond this particular receptor, the publication reports: Observed TCR beta diversity per million T cells fell roughly linearly with age, and a significant reduction was already apparent by age around 40. Estimates of total diversity from one million sequenced T cells were regarded as lower bounds and underestimates. Because donor CMV infection status was unknown, age-related changes in expanded clonotypes were potentially confounded. Bulk unsorted PBMC profiling prevented conclusive comparison of naive and antigen-experienced compartments. The long-lived group showed more naive CD4+ T cells, fewer expanded clones and increased TCR diversity than the aged group, suggesting age selection. Observed TCR beta diversity correlated strongly with the percentage of naive T cells measured by flow cytometry.

As concerns this clonotype: Its antigen is currently not known. Base-call qualities are not available, and no considerably larger clone is one nucleotide away.

The sample was blood. This clonotype originated in a human donor in good health. Here the chain combines TRBV9 and TRBJ2-3; TRBD2 matches 7 bases in the middle. The CDR3 is CASSVASSGDTQYF. The sequenced DNA: TGTGCCAGCAGCGTAGCCTCTAGCGGAGATACGCAGTATTTT. Here the CDR3 is joined to the reference TRBV9 and TRBJ2-3 genes, and the full variable domain is: DSGVTQTPKHLITATGQRVTLRCSPRSGDLSVYWYQQSLDQGLQFLIQYYNGEERAKGNILERFSAQQFPDLHSELNLSSLELGDSALYFCASSVASSGDTQYFGPGTRLTVL.